One sample yielded the 10 T cell receptor beta chains listed below, sequenced in a study of blood T cell repertoires in COVID-19. Clones were sequenced by immunoSEQ multiplex PCR, and TCRdb holds only the in-frame ones, with some missing. The sample has about 51,000 clones, about 86% seen once; the top ten hold about 4.6%. The sequencing sample was made of peripheral blood. Every receptor here comes from a man aged 80 or over with active COVID-19.

V is TRBV7-9 and J is TRBJ2-3, with 8 bases matching TRBD2. In germline, CDR1 is SEHNR, CDR2 FQNEAQ (reference sequence). Trimming cost V 5 bases and J 0 bases; bases outside gene matches: 4. This CDR3 comprises 15 residues. The CDR3 region is CASSPGLASTDTQYF. The CDR3 DNA reads as TGTGCCAGCAGCCCCGGACTAGCAAGCACAGATACGCAGTATTTT.

This clone was seen once. This sequence joins TRBV30 and TRBJ2-7; 12 bases fit TRBD2. V lost 1 base and J lost 5; bases outside the gene matches: 9. Per germline, CDR1 GTSNPN and CDR2 SVGIG (reference sequence). This CDR3 has 16 residues. CDR3 residues: CAWSGPTTSGSHEQYF. CDR3 DNA sequence: TGTGCCTGGAGTGGACCGACGACTAGCGGGAGCCACGAGCAGTACTTC.

The rearrangement joins TRBV11-2 to TRBJ2-3; 10 nucleotides line up with TRBD2. The CDR3 extends over 16 amino acids. The trim removed 3 bases at V and 2 bases at J, leaving 5 bases unmatched. Germline CDR1 reads SGHAT; CDR2 reads FQNNGV. The CDR3 DNA reads as TGTGCCAGCAGCTTTGGACTAGCGGCTAACACAGATACGCAGTATTTT. Protein sequence: CASSFGLAANTDTQYF.

This clone was detected once. The chain carries TRBV9 and TRBJ1-1; possibly TRBD1 for D (6 bases). Germline V lookup: CDR1 SGDLS, CDR2 YYNGEE. Trimming took 0 bases from V and 7 from J, leaving 16 bases between them. The CDR3 has 15 residues. CDR3 DNA sequence: TGTGCCAGCAGCGTAGAGGGGGGGACATTTCGTGAAGCTTTCTTT. Amino acid sequence: CASSVEGGTFREAFF.

This chain connects TRBV4-3 to TRBJ1-4; weak D call: TRBD1 (5 bases). The V end was cut by 4 bases, the J end by 7 bases, with 13 bases between. The CDR3 has 14 residues. Germline V gene sequence: CDR1 LGHNA, CDR2 YSLEER. The CDR3 protein is CASSPSSGREKLFF. The CDR3 nucleotides are TGCGCCAGCAGCCCTTCTTCAGGGCGTGAAAAACTGTTTTTT.

The chain is built from TRBV4-1 and TRBJ2-7, with 12 bases aligning to TRBD2. The germline gives CDR1 MGHRA, CDR2 YSYEKL. The CDR3 is made up of 16 amino acids. V shed 4 bases and J 2 bases; nucleotides not matched to a gene: 6. The chain's CDR3 is CASSLRGLAGTYEQYF. The CDR3 coding sequence is TGCGCCAGCAGCCTCCGAGGACTAGCGGGGACCTACGAGCAGTACTTC.

The chain employs TRBV19 and TRBJ1-2; TRBD1 agrees at 12 bases. Germline CDR1 and CDR2: LNHDA and SQIVND (reference sequence). V gave up 2 bases and J gave up 2 bases; unmatched junction bases: 3. The CDR3 consists of 16 residues. The CDR3 reads CASSIRDRGLNYGYTF. The CDR3 DNA reads as TGTGCCAGTAGTATACGGGACAGGGGGCTCAACTATGGCTACACCTTC.

The chain uses TRBV30 and TRBJ2-5, with 8 bases lining up with TRBD1. The CDR3 spans 13 residues. In germline, CDR1 is GTSNPN, CDR2 SVGIG (reference sequence). The ends lost 5 bases at V and 1 base at J; junction bases unmatched: 3. The DNA of the CDR3 is TGTGCCTGGTCCGGACAGGGCCAAGAGACCCAGTACTTC. Translation gives CAWSGQGQETQYF.

The chain joins TRBV9 to TRBJ2-7, with 7 positions matching TRBD2. The ends lost 2 bases at V and 7 bases at J; junction bases unmatched: 9. This CDR3 region has 14 residues. Germline assignment: CDR1 SGDLS and CDR2 YYNGEE. The CDR3 reads CASSVEGGPGEQYF. CDR3 sequence (DNA): TGTGCCAGCAGCGTTGAGGGAGGGCCGGGTGAGCAGTACTTC.

This clone has more than one count but fewer than ten. The genes are TRBV10-1 and TRBJ1-6; D unclear. The V and J ends lost 4 bases and 6 bases respectively, with 7 bases between them. Germline values: CDR1 WNHNN, CDR2 SYGVQD (reference sequence). The CDR3 spans 13 residues. This CDR3 reads CASSGGPNSPLHF. CDR3 DNA: TGCGCCAGCAGTGGAGGTCCTAATTCACCCCTCCACTTT.